This is a list of T cell receptor beta chains from one sample in a study of T cell repertoires in cytomegalovirus infection. Their antigens remain unidentified. TCRdb used MiXCR to reprocess the reads, holding one entry per CDR3 protein. Among approximately 730,000 distinct CDR3 sequences listed, about 33% were seen once. Sequenced here: cultured PBMCs, sampled from culture after CMV antigen stimulation. These receptors came from a human donor in good health (CMV status not recorded). Some clones in this sample may be carry-over from other donors' samples. The CDR3 runs from the conserved cysteine through the conserved F or W. D genes are given only for firm matches. Size is stated for part of the rows, as once, few or many counts, or as a class when the clone is expanded.

J gene,clone size,V gene,D gene,CDR3 protein,CDR3 DNA
TRBJ1-3,few,TRBV7-9,.,CAIDRLFSGNTIYF,TGTGCCATCGATCGACTTTTCTCTGGAAACACCATATATTTT
TRBJ2-7,many,TRBV7-2,.,CASSPARSLYEQYF,TGTGCCAGCAGCCCCGCAAGGAGTTTGTACGAGCAGTACTTC
TRBJ1-4,.,TRBV5-1,.,CASSLVQGGNEKLFF,TGCGCCAGCAGCTTAGTACAGGGTGGTAATGAAAAACTGTTTTTT
TRBJ2-2,few,TRBV11-1,TRBD1,CASSYYRGNTGELFF,TGTGCCAGCAGCTACTACAGGGGAAACACCGGGGAGCTGTTTTTT
TRBJ2-7,.,TRBV7-9,.,CASSPGGSLGYEQYF,TGTGCCAGCAGTCCCGGAGGGTCCCTCGGCTACGAGCAGTACTTC
TRBJ2-7,.,TRBV19,.,CASSIAGIDEQYF,TGTGCCAGTAGTATAGCCGGTATTGACGAGCAGTACTTC
TRBJ2-1,.,TRBV7-9,TRBD2,CASSPTPALAGVLSYNEQFF,TGTGCCAGCAGCCCCACTCCGGCACTAGCGGGGGTTTTGTCCTACAATGAGCAGTTCTTC
TRBJ2-1,.,TRBV12-3/TRBV12-4,TRBD2,CASSPTSGGVYNEQFF,TGTGCCAGCAGTCCGACTAGCGGGGGGGTTTACAATGAGCAGTTCTTC
TRBJ2-5,few,TRBV19,TRBD1,CASKGTDQETQYF,TGTGCCAGTAAAGGGACAGACCAAGAGACCCAGTACTTC
TRBJ2-5,.,TRBV6-1,.,CASSEGAQYF,TGTGCCAGCAGTGAAGGGGCCCAGTACTTC
TRBJ2-2,few,TRBV6-1,TRBD1,CASSFDRGLLTGELFF,TGTGCCAGCAGTTTCGACAGGGGGCTCCTTACCGGGGAGCTGTTTTTT
TRBJ2-3,.,TRBV4-3,.,CASSQDIYRVTDTQYF,TGCGCCAGCAGCCAAGACATTTACAGGGTAACAGATACGCAGTATTTT
TRBJ2-5,few,TRBV6-6,.,CASRTANQETQYF,TGTGCCAGCAGAACAGCTAACCAAGAGACCCAGTACTTC
TRBJ2-1,.,TRBV12-3/TRBV12-4,TRBD2,CASTISIRAGGSNEQFF,TGTGCCAGCACTATCTCGATAAGAGCGGGGGGGTCGAATGAGCAGTTCTTC
TRBJ2-4,many,TRBV7-2,.,CASSSRVSKNIQYF,TGTGCCAGCAGTTCACGGGTCTCCAAAAACATTCAGTACTTC
TRBJ2-2,few,TRBV12-3/TRBV12-4,.,CASRLYTGELFF,TGTGCCAGCAGACTTTACACCGGGGAGCTGTTTTTT
TRBJ2-5,.,TRBV5-4,.,CASSNEKYQETQYF,TGTGCCAGCAGCAACGAAAAGTACCAAGAGACCCAGTACTTC
TRBJ2-2,few,TRBV19,.,CASSPGHATGELFF,TGTGCCAGTAGTCCGGGACACGCTACCGGGGAGCTGTTTTTT
TRBJ1-2,many,TRBV7-6,TRBD1,CASSYGQGGGYTF,TGTGCCAGCAGCTATGGACAGGGAGGTGGCTACACCTTC
TRBJ2-1,.,TRBV7-2,TRBD2,CVSSLLAGRGEQFF,TGTGTCAGCAGCTTATTAGCGGGAAGGGGTGAGCAGTTCTTC